This T cell receptor (beta chain) emerged from a study of control samples from healthy donors and cancer patients. The CDR3 spans 14 residues. The germline CDR1 and CDR2 sequences are MNHEY and SVGAGI. V was trimmed by 0 bases and J by 7 bases, leaving 9 bases between them. Libraries were prepared by immunoSEQ multiplex PCR; TCRdb keeps only in-frame clonotypes and omits some of them. The data contain approximately 150,000 clones, about 91% of them seen just once; the ten biggest clones take up over 1.5%. Source material: blood. The TCR was taken from a man aged 18 to 30 in good health. The chain has TRBV6-5 and TRBJ1-4, with D possibly TRBD1 on 6 matching bases. Written as DNA, the CDR3 is TGTGCCAGCAGTTACTCCAGGGGTGGTGAAAAACTGTTTTTT. Amino acid sequence: CASSYSRGGEKLFF.